These 32 T cell receptor beta chains share one sample of origin, sequenced in a study of PD-L1 blockade in urothelial cancer. Here immunoSEQ multiplex PCR was the method, and the copy in TCRdb shows in-frame clones only, minus some. The data contain tens of thousands of clones, about 85% of them singletons. As for time point: peripheral blood 6 weeks after treatment start. The material was PBMCs, obtained around atezolizumab (anti-PD-L1) treatment. These receptors were obtained from a man aged 50 or older with urothelial cancer.

This sequence joins TRBV6-5 and TRBJ1-1, with D maybe TRBD1 (5 bases). There are 15 residues in the CDR3. CDR1 is MNHEY, CDR2 SVGAGI, per germline. V lost 6 bases, J lost 0 bases, and 14 bases lay in between. This chain's CDR3 is CASRPSTAMNTEAFF. The CDR3 coding sequence is TGTGCCAGCAGACCCTCGACAGCTATGAACACTGAAGCTTTCTTT.

The table lists this clone with a count of one. The J gene is TRBJ2-7, the V gene TRBV4-2; 9 bases map to TRBD1. Per germline, CDR1 LGHNA and CDR2 YNFKEQ. Trimming took 4 bases from V and 6 from J; bases not matched to a gene: 7. This CDR3 region has 14 residues. The chain's CDR3 is CASSPPGTGREQYF. In DNA form, the CDR3 reads TGTGCCAGCAGCCCTCCAGGGACAGGGCGCGAGCAGTACTTC.

The chain joins TRBV5-4 to TRBJ2-7; 8 bases line up with TRBD1. V trimming: 4 bases; J trimming: 1 base; junction bases outside the gene matches: 10. The CDR3 totals 16 residues. CDR1 and CDR2 from the germline V gene are SGHNT and YYREEE (reference sequence). CDR3 nucleotides: TGTGCCAGCAGCGGGGGGACAGGCTACCCATCCTACGAGCAGTACTTC. Translation gives CASSGGTGYPSYEQYF.

The chain has TRBV18 and TRBJ1-1; no firm D call. The V gene lost 1 base and the J gene lost 3 bases, with 6 bases spanning the gap. The CDR3 covers 13 residues. CDR1 is KGHSH, CDR2 LQKENI, per germline. CDR3 amino acids: CASSPRVDTEAFF. CDR3 DNA: TGTGCCAGCTCACCACGAGTAGACACTGAAGCTTTCTTT. Combining the CDR3 with reference TRBV18 and TRBJ1-1 gives the whole variable domain NAGVMQNPRHLVRRRGQEARLRCSPMKGHSHVYWYRQLPEEGLKFMVYLQKENIIDESGMPKERFSAEFPKEGPSILRIQQVVRGDSAAYFCASSPRVDTEAFFGQGTRLTVV.

The rearrangement uses TRBV2 and TRBJ1-5; TRBD1 agrees at 7 bases. Unmatched junction bases numbered 7, after V lost 6 bases and J lost 2 bases. Germline CDR1 reads SNHLY; CDR2 reads FYNNEI. The CDR3 sequence is 15 residues long. The CDR3 protein is CASRAGGAGNQPQHF. Here the CDR3 DNA reads TGTGCCAGCAGAGCAGGGGGAGCCGGCAATCAGCCCCAGCATTTT.

The chain carries TRBV6-5 and TRBJ2-4; TRBD1 is a possible D gene (6 bases). Per the germline V gene, CDR1 is MNHEY and CDR2 is SVGAGI. V lost 5 bases to trimming and J lost 1 base, with 9 bases between them. The CDR3 consists of 14 residues. The CDR3 DNA sequence: TGTGCCAGCAGTCAGGGGACCGCCAAAAACATTCAGTACTTC. It encodes CASSQGTAKNIQYF.

The chain recombines TRBV13 with TRBJ2-1; 9 bases match TRBD2. With V trimmed by 4 bases and J by 2 bases, 9 bases remained unmatched. Germline loops: CDR1 PRHDT, CDR2 FYEKMQ (reference sequence). CDR3 length equals 17 residues. DNA for the CDR3: TGTGCCAGCAGCTATAGCGGGAGCGGTCTTGCCTACAATGAGCAGTTCTTC. Residues: CASSYSGSGLAYNEQFF.

The rearrangement links TRBV13 to TRBJ2-1; perhaps TRBD2 as D (6 bases). The CDR3 loop spans 14 amino acids. The V gene's germline CDR1 is PRHDT and CDR2 FYEKMQ (reference sequence). V lost 5 bases, J lost 10 bases, and 18 bases lay in between. DNA for the CDR3: TGTGCCAGCAGCCCGGGACGGATTAGCGGAGAGCAGTTCTTC. This translates into CASSPGRISGEQFF.

The V call is TRBV27, the J call TRBJ1-6, with 8 bases matching TRBD1. The CDR3 loop spans 15 amino acids. The ends lost 6 bases at V and 0 bases at J; junction bases unmatched: 1. CDR1 is MNHEY and CDR2 is SMNVEV in the germline V gene (reference sequence). The CDR3, as DNA: TGTGCCAGCAGAGGACAGGGCTCCTATAATTCACCCCTCCACTTT. Encoded protein: CASRGQGSYNSPLHF.

The gene calls are TRBV19 and TRBJ2-6; 7 nucleotides align to TRBD1. The trim removed 4 bases at V and 4 bases at J, leaving 7 bases unmatched. Germline CDR1 LNHDA, CDR2 SQIVND (reference sequence). This CDR3 has 16 amino acids. This CDR3 reads CASSTKGQPGANVLTF. CDR3 DNA sequence: TGTGCCAGTAGTACAAAGGGACAGCCCGGGGCCAACGTCCTGACTTTC. Complete variable domain (other parts from reference TRBV19 and TRBJ2-6): DGGITQSPKYLFRKEGQNVTLSCEQNLNHDAMYWYRQDPGQGLRLIYYSQIVNDFQKGDIAEGYSVSREKKESFPLTVTSAQKNPTAFYLCASSTKGQPGANVLTFGAGSRLTVL.

This chain uses TRBV11-2 with TRBJ1-4, with D unresolved. Trimming took 7 bases from V and 2 from J, leaving 20 bases between them. Germline V gene data show CDR1 as SGHAT and CDR2 as FQNNGV. The CDR3 loop spans 17 amino acids. This chain's CDR3 is CASTISGVVRTNEKLFF. The DNA for the CDR3 is TGTGCCAGCACCATAAGCGGGGTAGTAAGGACTAATGAAAAACTGTTTTTT.

This chain uses TRBV10-2 with TRBJ1-4; TRBD1 is a possible D gene (5 bases). Germline CDR1 WSHSY, CDR2 SAAADI. CDR3 length: 13 amino acids. V lost 11 bases and J 5 bases, leaving 15 bases between the germline ends. DNA of the CDR3: TGCGCCTCGACGCGGACACAGAATGAAAAACTGTTTTTT. Translated, it gives CASTRTQNEKLFF.

The rearrangement links TRBV10-3 to TRBJ2-1; the match to TRBD2 covers 13 bases. This CDR3 comprises 16 residues. Germline CDR1 ENHRY, CDR2 SYGVKD. The ends lost 3 bases at V and 5 bases at J; junction bases unmatched: 4. This chain's CDR3 is CAISDPGTSGNNEQFF. The CDR3 DNA is TGTGCCATCAGTGACCCTGGGACTAGCGGGAACAATGAGCAGTTCTTC.

The V and J genes are TRBV25-1 and TRBJ2-7; 9 nucleotides align to TRBD1. The V segment lost 4 bases and the J segment 2 bases; nucleotides outside the gene matches: 6. The CDR3 sequence is 15 residues long. Germline assignment: CDR1 MGHDK and CDR2 SYGVNS. CDR3 sequence (DNA): TGTGCCAGCAGTGTACCCGGGACAGGGCCCTACGAGCAGTACTTC. Translated, it gives CASSVPGTGPYEQYF.

The V gene is TRBV28, the J gene TRBJ2-1; D is uncertain. The CDR3 runs to 11 residues. V lost 3 bases to trimming and J lost 8 bases, with 5 bases between them. From germline, CDR1 is MDHEN and CDR2 SYDVKM. DNA for the CDR3: TGTGCCAGCAGTTTGGCGGATGAGCAGTTCTTC. It is translated as CASSLADEQFF.

The chain carries TRBV9 and TRBJ2-5; tentatively, D is TRBD2 (7 bases). Germline V gives CDR1 SGDLS, CDR2 YYNGEE. The CDR3 sequence is 16 residues long. The V and J ends lost 1 base and 1 base respectively, with 14 bases between them. In nucleotides, the CDR3 is TGTGCCAGCAGCGTAATCTCGGGGGGCCCCCAAGAGACCCAGTACTTC. Translating it yields CASSVISGGPQETQYF.

This sequence joins TRBV4-3 and TRBJ2-7, with a tentative D call TRBD2 (6 bases). This CDR3 spans 16 amino acids. The V gene lost 3 bases and the J gene lost 5 bases, with 20 bases spanning the gap. In germline, CDR1 is LGHNA, CDR2 YSLEER. CDR3 residues: CASSHEEGKSSNEQYF. The CDR3 DNA sequence: TGCGCCAGCAGCCACGAGGAGGGGAAGTCTAGTAACGAGCAGTACTTC.

This chain uses TRBV19 with TRBJ2-7; 9 nucleotides agree with TRBD1. The CDR3 runs to 15 residues. With 4 bases clipped from V and 5 bases from J, the junction kept 9 bases outside the gene matches. Germline lookup yields CDR1 LNHDA and CDR2 SQIVND (reference sequence). The CDR3 reads CASSRPGQGINEQYF. For the CDR3, the DNA is TGTGCCAGTAGTAGGCCGGGACAGGGTATCAACGAGCAGTACTTC.

The chain links TRBV28 to TRBJ1-5; D remains ambiguous. Per germline, CDR1 MDHEN and CDR2 SYDVKM. This CDR3 is 12 amino acids long. V was trimmed by 8 bases and J by 2 bases, leaving 7 bases between them. The CDR3 DNA is TGTGCCAGCTGGTCGGGCAATCAGCCCCAGCATTTT. Its protein is CASWSGNQPQHF.

The chain employs TRBV6-4 and TRBJ1-1; weak D call: TRBD1 (5 bases). The CDR3 is made up of 14 amino acids. The germline gives CDR1 MRHNA, CDR2 SNTAGT. V lost 2 bases, J lost 4 bases, and 11 bases lay in between. DNA of the CDR3: TGTGCCAGCAGTGACAGGGGCAAAGGCACTGAAGCTTTCTTT. Its translation: CASSDRGKGTEAFF.

The genes are TRBV7-8 and TRBJ2-5, with a possible D match to TRBD2 (5 bases). Germline V lookup: CDR1 SGHVS, CDR2 FQNEAQ. The CDR3 consists of 13 residues. V lost 5 bases and J 5 bases, leaving 12 bases between the germline ends. The CDR3 sequence: CASSTRGIETQYF. The CDR3 DNA reads as TGTGCCAGCAGCACCCGAGGGATCGAGACCCAGTACTTC. The full variable domain, with the rest looked up from reference TRBV7-8 and TRBJ2-5, is GAGVSQSPRYKVAKRGQDVALRCDPISGHVSLFWYQQALGQGPEFLTYFQNEAQLDKSGLPSDRFFAERPEGSVSTLKIQRTQQEDSAVYLCASSTRGIETQYFGPGTRLLVL.

The chain links TRBV9 to TRBJ2-7, with TRBD1 identical over 8 bases. CDR3 length: 15 amino acids. Germline CDR1 SGDLS, CDR2 YYNGEE. The trim removed 0 bases at V and 4 bases at J, leaving 6 bases unmatched. The DNA for the CDR3 is TGTGCCAGCAGCGTAGAAGGGACAGGAGTTTACGAGCAGTACTTC. Its translation: CASSVEGTGVYEQYF.

The CDR3, as DNA: TGTGCCAGCTTAAAACGGGAGGCGGGGTACAATGAGCAGTTCTTC. This sequence encodes CASLKREAGYNEQFF. V usage is TRBV6-5 and J usage is TRBJ2-1, with TRBD2 identical over 7 bases. The CDR3 consists of 15 residues. Germline CDR1 and CDR2: MNHEY and SVGAGI. Trimming at V came to 8 bases and at J to 4 bases, leaving 11 bases not matched to a gene.

The V and J genes are TRBV20-1 and TRBJ2-7; weak D call: TRBD2 (5 bases). The CDR3 consists of 10 residues. V lost 3 bases, J lost 6 bases, and 6 bases lay in between. CDR1 is DFQATT, CDR2 SNEGSKA, per germline (reference sequence). The DNA of the CDR3 is TGCAGTGCTAGGAGCGGCGAGCAGTACTTC. The encoded protein is CSARSGEQYF.

V and J are TRBV19 and TRBJ2-7, with TRBD1 matching 8 bases. The germline CDR1 and CDR2 sequences are LNHDA and SQIVND (reference sequence). The CDR3 totals 14 residues. Trimming at V came to 6 bases and at J to 0 bases, leaving 4 bases not matched to a gene. The CDR3 loop reads CASSPDRDSYEQYF. Written as DNA, the CDR3 is TGTGCCAGTAGCCCGGACAGGGACTCCTACGAGCAGTACTTC.

The chain uses TRBV9 and TRBJ2-2; D ambiguous. The CDR3 sequence is 15 residues long. Germline V gene data show CDR1 as SGDLS and CDR2 as YYNGEE. V lost 3 bases to trimming and J lost 0 bases, with 9 bases between them. The CDR3 bases are TGTGCCAGCAGCGGCCGAAGCGCGAACACCGGGGAGCTGTTTTTT. Amino acids: CASSGRSANTGELFF.

V gene TRBV30 combines with J gene TRBJ2-2; 8 bases line up with TRBD1. V shed 0 bases and J 2 bases; nucleotides not matched to a gene: 2. Looked up from germline, CDR1 is GTSNPN and CDR2 is SVGIG (reference sequence). The CDR3 runs 15 residues. The CDR3 spells CAWSVTGVNTGELFF. For the CDR3, the DNA is TGTGCCTGGAGTGTGACAGGGGTTAACACCGGGGAGCTGTTTTTT.

To note about this clone: Compared with germline, one end of the junction differs, possibly owing to a read error. The chain uses TRBV28 and TRBJ1-1; D is unclear. Per the germline V gene, CDR1 is MDHEN and CDR2 is SYDVKM. The CDR3 runs 11 residues. DNA of the CDR3: TGTGCCAGCACCTCCGGGAGACCAACCGACTTT. It encodes CASTSGRPTDF.

This clone was seen only once. The V and J genes are TRBV18 and TRBJ2-5, with D possibly TRBD1 on 5 matching bases. The CDR3 sequence is 16 residues long. V lost 0 bases, J lost 2 bases, and 13 bases lay in between. The V gene's germline CDR1 is KGHSH and CDR2 LQKENI. The CDR3 DNA follows: TGTGCCAGCTCACCACCCCAGGACATCCTACAAGAGACCCAGTACTTC. Translation gives CASSPPQDILQETQYF.

The V call is TRBV25-1, the J call TRBJ1-2; no clear D. This CDR3 comprises 15 residues. Germline-derived CDR1 and CDR2 are MGHDK and SYGVNS. The V end was cut by 2 bases, the J end by 0 bases, with 10 bases between. Written as DNA, the CDR3 is TGTGCCAGCAGTGAACCCCTCGGGACTAACTATGGCTACACCTTC. This gives the protein CASSEPLGTNYGYTF.

The rearrangement links TRBV5-4 to TRBJ2-1; 10 positions agree with TRBD2. Germline CDR1 is SGHNT and CDR2 is YYREEE (reference sequence). Trimming took 4 bases from V and 3 from J; bases not matched to a gene: 4. CDR3 length equals 15 residues. CDR3 residues: CASSTGLAFYNEQFF. In DNA form, the CDR3 reads TGTGCCAGCAGCACGGGACTAGCGTTCTACAATGAGCAGTTCTTC.

The chain combines TRBV6-5 with TRBJ2-5; 9 bases fit TRBD2. This CDR3 is built from 14 residues. Germline CDR1 and CDR2: MNHEY and SVGAGI. Trimming cost V 7 bases and J 5 bases; bases outside gene matches: 8. The CDR3 loop is CASIGWAGGETQYF. CDR3 in DNA: TGTGCCAGCATCGGCTGGGCGGGAGGGGAGACCCAGTACTTC.